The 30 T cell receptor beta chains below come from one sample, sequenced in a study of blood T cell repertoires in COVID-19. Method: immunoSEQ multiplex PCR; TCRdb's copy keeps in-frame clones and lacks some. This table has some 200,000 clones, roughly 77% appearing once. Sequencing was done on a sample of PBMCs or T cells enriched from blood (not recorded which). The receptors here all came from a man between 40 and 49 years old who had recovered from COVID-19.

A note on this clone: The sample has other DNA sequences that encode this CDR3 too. For the CDR3, the DNA is TGTGCCAGCAGTTACAGGGAGGGTACTGAAGCTTTCTTT. It encodes CASSYREGTEAFF. The chain links TRBV27 to TRBJ1-1; possible D gene TRBD1, 6 bases. The CDR3 sequence is 13 residues long. V lost 4 bases and J 5 bases, leaving 11 bases between the germline ends. CDR1 is MNHEY, CDR2 SMNVEV, per germline (reference sequence).

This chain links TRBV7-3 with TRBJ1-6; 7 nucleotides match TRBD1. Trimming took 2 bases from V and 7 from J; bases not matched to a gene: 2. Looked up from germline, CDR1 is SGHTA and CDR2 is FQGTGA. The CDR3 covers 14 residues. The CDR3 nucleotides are TGTGCCAGCAGCTTAGGGGACAGCAATTCACCCCTCCACTTT. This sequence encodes CASSLGDSNSPLHF.

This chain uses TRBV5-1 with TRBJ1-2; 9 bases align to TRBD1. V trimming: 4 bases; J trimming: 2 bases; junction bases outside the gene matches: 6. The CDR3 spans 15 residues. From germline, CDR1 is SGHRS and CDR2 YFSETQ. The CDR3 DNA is TGCGCCAGCAGCGACCTCGGACAGGGGAACTATGGCTACACCTTC. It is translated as CASSDLGQGNYGYTF.

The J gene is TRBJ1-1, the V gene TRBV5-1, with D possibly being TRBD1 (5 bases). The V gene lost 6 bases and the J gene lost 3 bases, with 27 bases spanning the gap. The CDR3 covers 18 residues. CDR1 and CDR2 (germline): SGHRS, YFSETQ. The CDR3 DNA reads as TGCGCCAGCATCCTCTCCCCCGGACACGCCCTCAAGGACACTGAAGCTTTCTTT. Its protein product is CASILSPGHALKDTEAFF.

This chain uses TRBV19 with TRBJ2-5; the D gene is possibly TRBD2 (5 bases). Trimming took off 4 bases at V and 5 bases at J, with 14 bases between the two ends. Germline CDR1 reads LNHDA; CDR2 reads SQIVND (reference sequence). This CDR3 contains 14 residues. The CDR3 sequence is CASSNSGIRETQYF. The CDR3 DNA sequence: TGTGCCAGTAGTAATTCGGGGATACGGGAGACCCAGTACTTC.

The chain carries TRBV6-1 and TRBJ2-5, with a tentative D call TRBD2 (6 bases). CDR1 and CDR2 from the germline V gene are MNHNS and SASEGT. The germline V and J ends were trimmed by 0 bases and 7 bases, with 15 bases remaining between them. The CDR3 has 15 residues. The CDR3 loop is CASSEARRQGGTQYF. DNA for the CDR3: TGTGCCAGCAGTGAAGCCCGTCGGCAGGGAGGGACCCAGTACTTC.

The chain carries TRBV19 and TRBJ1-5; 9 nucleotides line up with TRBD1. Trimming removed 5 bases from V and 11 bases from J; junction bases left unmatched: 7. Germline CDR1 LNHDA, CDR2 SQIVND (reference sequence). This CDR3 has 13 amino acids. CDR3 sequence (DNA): TGTGCCAGTAGTGTACAGGGGGCCGGGGCCCAGCATTTT. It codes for CASSVQGAGAQHF.

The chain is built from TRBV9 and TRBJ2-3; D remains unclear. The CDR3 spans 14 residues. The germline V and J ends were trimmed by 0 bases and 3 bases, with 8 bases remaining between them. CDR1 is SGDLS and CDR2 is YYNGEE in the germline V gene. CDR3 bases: TGTGCCAGCAGCGTAGCCAGGTCTACAGATACGCAGTATTTT. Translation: CASSVARSTDTQYF.

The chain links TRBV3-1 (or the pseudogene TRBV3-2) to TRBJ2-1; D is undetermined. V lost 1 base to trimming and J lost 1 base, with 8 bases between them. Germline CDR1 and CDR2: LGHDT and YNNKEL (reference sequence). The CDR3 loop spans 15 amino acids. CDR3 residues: CASSQARNSYNEQFF. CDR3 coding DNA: TGTGCCAGCAGCCAAGCCAGGAATTCCTACAATGAGCAGTTCTTC.

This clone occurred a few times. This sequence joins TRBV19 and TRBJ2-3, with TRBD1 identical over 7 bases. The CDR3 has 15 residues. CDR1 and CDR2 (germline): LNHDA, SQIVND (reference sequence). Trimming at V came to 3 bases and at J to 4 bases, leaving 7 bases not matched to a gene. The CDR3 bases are TGTGCCAGTAGTATTGTTAAGGGGGCCGCAGATACGCAGTATTTT. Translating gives CASSIVKGAADTQYF.

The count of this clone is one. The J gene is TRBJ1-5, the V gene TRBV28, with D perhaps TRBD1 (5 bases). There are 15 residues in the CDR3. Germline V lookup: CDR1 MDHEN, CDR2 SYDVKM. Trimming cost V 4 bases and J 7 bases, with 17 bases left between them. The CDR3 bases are TGTGCCAGCAGTTCCTCCCGGGACTTAGGGCAGCCCCAGCATTTT. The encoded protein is CASSSSRDLGQPQHF. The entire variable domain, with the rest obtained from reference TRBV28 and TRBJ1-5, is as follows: DVKVTQSSRYLVKRTGEKVFLECVQDMDHENMFWYRQDPGLGLRLIYFSYDVKMKEKGDIPEGYSVSREKKERFSLILESASTNQTSMYLCASSSSRDLGQPQHFGDGTRLSIL.

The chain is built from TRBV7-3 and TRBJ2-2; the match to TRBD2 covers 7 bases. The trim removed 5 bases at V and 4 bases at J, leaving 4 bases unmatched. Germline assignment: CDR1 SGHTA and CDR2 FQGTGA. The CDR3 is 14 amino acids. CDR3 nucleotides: TGTGCCAGCAGCCCGCCGGGGGGCACCGGGGAGCTGTTTTTT. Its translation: CASSPPGGTGELFF.

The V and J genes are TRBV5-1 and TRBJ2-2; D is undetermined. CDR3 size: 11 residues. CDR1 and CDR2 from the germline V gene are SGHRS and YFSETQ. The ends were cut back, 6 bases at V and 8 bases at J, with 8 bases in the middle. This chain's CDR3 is CASTLSGELFF. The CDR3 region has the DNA TGCGCCAGCACTTTGTCGGGGGAGCTGTTTTTT. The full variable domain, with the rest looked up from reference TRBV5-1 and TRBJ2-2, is KAGVTQTPRYLIKTRGQQVTLSCSPISGHRSVSWYQQTPGQGLQFLFEYFSETQRNKGNFPGRFSGRQFSNSRSEMNVSTLELGDSALYLCASTLSGELFFGEGSRLTVL.

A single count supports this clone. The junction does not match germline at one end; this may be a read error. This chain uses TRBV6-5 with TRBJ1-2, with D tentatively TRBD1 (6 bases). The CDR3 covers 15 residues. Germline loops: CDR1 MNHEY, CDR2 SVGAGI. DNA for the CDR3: TGTGCCAGCAGCTACTCGGGGGGGCTTGACTATGGCTACACCTTC. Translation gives CASSYSGGLDYGYTF.

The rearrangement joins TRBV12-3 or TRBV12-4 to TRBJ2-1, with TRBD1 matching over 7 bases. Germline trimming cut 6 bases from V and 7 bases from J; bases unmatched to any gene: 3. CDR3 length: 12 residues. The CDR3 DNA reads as TGTGCCAGCAGGGAACAGGGGAATGAGCAGTTCTTC. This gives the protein CASREQGNEQFF.

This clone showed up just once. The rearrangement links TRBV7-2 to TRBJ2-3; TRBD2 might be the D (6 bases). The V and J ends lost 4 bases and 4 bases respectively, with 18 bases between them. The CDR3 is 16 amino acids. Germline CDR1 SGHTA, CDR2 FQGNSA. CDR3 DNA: TGTGCCAGCAGCTCCCGGGCCTCCCGGAGGGCAGATACGCAGTATTTT. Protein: CASSSRASRRADTQYF. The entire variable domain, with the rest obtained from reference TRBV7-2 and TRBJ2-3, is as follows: GAGVSQSPSNKVTEKGKDVELRCDPISGHTALYWYRQSLGQGLEFLIYFQGNSAPDKSGLPSDRFSAERTGGSVSTLTIQRTQQEDSAVYLCASSSRASRRADTQYFGPGTRLTVL.

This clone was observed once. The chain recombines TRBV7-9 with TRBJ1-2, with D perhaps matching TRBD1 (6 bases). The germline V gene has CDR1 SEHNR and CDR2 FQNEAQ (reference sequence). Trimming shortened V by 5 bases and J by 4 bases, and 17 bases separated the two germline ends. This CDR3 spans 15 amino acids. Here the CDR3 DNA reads TGTGCCAGCAGCCCCTATGATAAAGGGGGCTATGGCTACACCTTC. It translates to CASSPYDKGGYGYTF. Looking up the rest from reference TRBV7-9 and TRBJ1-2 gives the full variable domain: DTGVSQNPRHKITKRGQNVTFRCDPISEHNRLYWYRQTLGQGPEFLTYFQNEAQLEKSRLLSDRFSAERPKGSFSTLEIQRTEQGDSAMYLCASSPYDKGGYGYTFGSGTRLTVV.

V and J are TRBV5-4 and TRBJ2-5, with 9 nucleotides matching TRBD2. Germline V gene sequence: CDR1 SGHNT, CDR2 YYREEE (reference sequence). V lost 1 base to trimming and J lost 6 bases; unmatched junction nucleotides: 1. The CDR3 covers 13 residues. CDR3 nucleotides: TGTGCCAGCAGCTTGAGCGGGGGGAAGACCCAGTACTTC. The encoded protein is CASSLSGGKTQYF.

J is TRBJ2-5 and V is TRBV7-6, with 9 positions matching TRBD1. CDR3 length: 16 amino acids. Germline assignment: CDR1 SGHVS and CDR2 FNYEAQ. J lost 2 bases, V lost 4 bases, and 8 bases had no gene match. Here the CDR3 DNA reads TGTGCCAGCAGCTCCGGGACAGGGAGGGTTCAAGAGACCCAGTACTTC. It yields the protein CASSSGTGRVQETQYF.

CDR3: CASSPTGGSNQPQHF. The CDR3 DNA reads TGTGCCAGCAGCCCGACAGGGGGGAGCAATCAGCCCCAGCATTTT. This rearrangement joins TRBV4-2 to TRBJ1-5; 9 nucleotides match TRBD1. The J segment lost 1 base and the V segment lost 4 bases, leaving 2 bases of the junction unmatched. The CDR3 covers 15 residues. Looked up from germline, CDR1 is LGHNA and CDR2 is YNFKEQ.

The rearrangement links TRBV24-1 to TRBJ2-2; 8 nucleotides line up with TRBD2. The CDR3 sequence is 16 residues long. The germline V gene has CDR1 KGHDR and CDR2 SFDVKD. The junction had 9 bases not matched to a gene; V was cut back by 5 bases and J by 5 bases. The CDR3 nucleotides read TGTGCCACCAGTGTGGCCCCGGGAGGGGGAACCGGGGAGCTGTTTTTT. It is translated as CATSVAPGGGTGELFF.

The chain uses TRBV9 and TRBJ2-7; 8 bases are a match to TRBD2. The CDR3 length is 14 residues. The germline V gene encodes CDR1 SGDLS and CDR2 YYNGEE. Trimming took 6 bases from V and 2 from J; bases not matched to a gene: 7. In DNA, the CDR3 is TGTGCCAGCAACGGGGGGGACTTCCCCTACGAGCAGTACTTC. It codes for CASNGGDFPYEQYF.

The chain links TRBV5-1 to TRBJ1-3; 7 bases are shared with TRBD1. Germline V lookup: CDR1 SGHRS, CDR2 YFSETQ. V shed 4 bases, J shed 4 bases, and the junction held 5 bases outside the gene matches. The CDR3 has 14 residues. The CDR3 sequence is CASSPRDSGNTIYF. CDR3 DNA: TGCGCCAGCAGCCCTCGGGACAGCGGAAACACCATATATTTT.

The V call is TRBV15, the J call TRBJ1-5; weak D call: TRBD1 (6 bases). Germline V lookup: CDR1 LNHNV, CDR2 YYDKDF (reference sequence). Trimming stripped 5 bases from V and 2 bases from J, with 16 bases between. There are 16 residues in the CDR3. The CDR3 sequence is CATSQTQGIRNQPQHF. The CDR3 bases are TGTGCCACCAGCCAAACCCAGGGGATCCGCAATCAGCCCCAGCATTTT. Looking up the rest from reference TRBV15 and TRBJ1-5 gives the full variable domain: DAMVIQNPRYQVTQFGKPVTLSCSQTLNHNVMYWYQQKSSQAPKLLFHYYDKDFNNEADTPDNFQSRRPNTSFCFLDIRSPGLGDTAMYLCATSQTQGIRNQPQHFGDGTRLSIL.

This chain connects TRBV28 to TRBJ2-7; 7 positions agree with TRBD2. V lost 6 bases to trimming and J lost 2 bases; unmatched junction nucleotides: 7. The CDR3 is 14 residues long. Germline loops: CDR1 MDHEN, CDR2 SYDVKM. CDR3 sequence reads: CASRTAGSTYEQYF. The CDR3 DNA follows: TGTGCCAGCAGGACAGCGGGATCCACCTACGAGCAGTACTTC. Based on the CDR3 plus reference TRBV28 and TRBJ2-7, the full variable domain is DVKVTQSSRYLVKRTGEKVFLECVQDMDHENMFWYRQDPGLGLRLIYFSYDVKMKEKGDIPEGYSVSREKKERFSLILESASTNQTSMYLCASRTAGSTYEQYFGPGTRLTVT.

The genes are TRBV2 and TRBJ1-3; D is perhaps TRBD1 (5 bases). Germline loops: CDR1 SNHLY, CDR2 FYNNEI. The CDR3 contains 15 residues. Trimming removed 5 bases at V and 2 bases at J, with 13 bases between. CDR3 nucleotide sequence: TGTGCCAGCAGTCCTATTCGGGGGGCTGGAAACACCATATATTTT. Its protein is CASSPIRGAGNTIYF. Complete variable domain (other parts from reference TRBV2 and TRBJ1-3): EPEVTQTPSHQVTQMGQEVILRCVPISNHLYFYWYRQILGQKVEFLVSFYNNEISEKSEIFDDQFSVERPDGSNFTLKIRSTKLEDSAMYFCASSPIRGAGNTIYFGEGSWLTVV.

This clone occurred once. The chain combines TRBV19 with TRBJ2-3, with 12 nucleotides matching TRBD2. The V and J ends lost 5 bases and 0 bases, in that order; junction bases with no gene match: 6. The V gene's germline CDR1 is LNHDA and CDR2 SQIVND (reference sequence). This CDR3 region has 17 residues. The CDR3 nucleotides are TGTGCCAGTAGTGGACTAGCGGGGCATTCTAGCACAGATACGCAGTATTTT. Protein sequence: CASSGLAGHSSTDTQYF.

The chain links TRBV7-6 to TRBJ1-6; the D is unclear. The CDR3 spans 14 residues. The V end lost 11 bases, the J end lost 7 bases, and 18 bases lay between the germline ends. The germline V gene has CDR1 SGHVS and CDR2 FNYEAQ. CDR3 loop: CAFSSRPPNSPLHF. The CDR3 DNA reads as TGTGCCTTCTCTTCCAGGCCGCCCAATTCACCCCTCCACTTT.

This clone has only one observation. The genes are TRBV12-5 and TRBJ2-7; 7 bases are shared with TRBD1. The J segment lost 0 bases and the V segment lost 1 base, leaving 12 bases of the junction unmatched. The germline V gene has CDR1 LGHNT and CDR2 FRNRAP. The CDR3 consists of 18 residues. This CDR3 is CASGLGEVGQFRSYEQYF. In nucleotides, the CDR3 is TGTGCTAGTGGTTTGGGAGAAGTGGGACAGTTTCGCTCCTACGAGCAGTACTTC. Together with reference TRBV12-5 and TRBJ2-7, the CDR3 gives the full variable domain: DARVTQTPRHKVTEMGQEVTMRCQPILGHNTVFWYRQTMMQGLELLAYFRNRAPLDDSGMPKDRFSAEMPDATLATLKIQPSEPRDSAVYFCASGLGEVGQFRSYEQYFGPGTRLTVT.

CDR3 residues: CASSQDRRAGRKTQYF. The CDR3 DNA reads as TGTGCCAGCAGCCAAGATCGGAGGGCAGGGCGAAAGACCCAGTACTTC. The V call is TRBV3-1 (or the pseudogene TRBV3-2), the J call TRBJ2-5; perhaps TRBD2 as D (6 bases). The CDR3 is 16 amino acids. Germline V gene lookup returns CDR1 LGHDT and CDR2 YNNKEL (reference sequence). The V gene lost 0 bases and the J gene lost 6 bases, with 17 bases spanning the gap.